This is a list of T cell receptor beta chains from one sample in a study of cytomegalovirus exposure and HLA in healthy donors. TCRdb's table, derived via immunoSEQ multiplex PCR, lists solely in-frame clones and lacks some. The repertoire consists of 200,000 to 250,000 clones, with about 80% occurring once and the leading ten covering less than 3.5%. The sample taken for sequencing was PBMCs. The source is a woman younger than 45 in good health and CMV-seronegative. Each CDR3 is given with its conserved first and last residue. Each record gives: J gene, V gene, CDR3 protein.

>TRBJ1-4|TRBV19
CASIDTGGTNEKLFF
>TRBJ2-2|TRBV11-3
CASSEDNRAGELFF
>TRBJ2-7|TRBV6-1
CASSPAYEQYF
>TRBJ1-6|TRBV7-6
CASSWTGVNSPLHF
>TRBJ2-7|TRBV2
CASSDRDKGEQYF
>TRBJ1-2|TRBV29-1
CSVVPVYGYTF
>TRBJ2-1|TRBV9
CASSSFSGGRANEQFF
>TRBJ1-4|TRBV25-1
CASTQGTGWEKLFF
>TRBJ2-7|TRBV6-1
CASSETGGGSYEQYF
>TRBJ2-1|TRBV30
CAWSISSGLKQFF
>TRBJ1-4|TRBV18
CASSPPSGTTNEKLFF
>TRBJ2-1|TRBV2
CASSEAWGLAGDEQFF
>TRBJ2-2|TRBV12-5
CASGFWLAENTGELFF
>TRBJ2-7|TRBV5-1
CASSLVGVPTGFRVHEQYF
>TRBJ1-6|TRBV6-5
CASSRGQSYNSPLHF
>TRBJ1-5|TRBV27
CASTKTGSNQPQHF
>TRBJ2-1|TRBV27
CASSLRLASYSYNEQFF
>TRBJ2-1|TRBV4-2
CASSAGTGAYNEQFF
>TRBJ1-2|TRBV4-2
CASSRDRTEANYGYTF
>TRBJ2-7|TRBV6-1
CASTRNRDEQYF
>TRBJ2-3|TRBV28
CASSSPVYQGWTDTQYF
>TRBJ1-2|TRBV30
CAWTGGNYGYTF
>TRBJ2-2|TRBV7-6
CASSQRLVGDTGELFF
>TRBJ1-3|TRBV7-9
CASSPTGGGRNTIYF
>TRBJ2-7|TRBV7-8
CASSLRGTVNYEQYF
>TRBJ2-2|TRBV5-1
CASSGLTNTGELFF
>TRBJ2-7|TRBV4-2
CASSPSTTSATYEQYF
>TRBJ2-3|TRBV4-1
CASSHPSSGRGGDTQYF
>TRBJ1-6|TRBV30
CAWSWGQASSYNSPLHF
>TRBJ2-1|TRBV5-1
CASSLARAASVGEQFF
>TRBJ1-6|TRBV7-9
CASSLAGRQGANSPLHF
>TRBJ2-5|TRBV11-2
CASSLVGGNQLGQYF
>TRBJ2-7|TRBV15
CATSTGQGSYEQYF
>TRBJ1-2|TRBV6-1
CASSEVQGESGYTF
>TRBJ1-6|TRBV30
CAGHRNNSPLHF
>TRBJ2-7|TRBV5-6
CASSLSTSGGGYEQYF
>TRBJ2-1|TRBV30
CAWREGYNEQFF
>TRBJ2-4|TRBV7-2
CASRAGTSYIQYF
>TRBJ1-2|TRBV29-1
CSVEERIGDGYTF
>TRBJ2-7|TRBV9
CASSLRTGAYEQYF
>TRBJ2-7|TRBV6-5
CASSYVEREGLYEQYF
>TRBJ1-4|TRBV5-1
CASSSDKEDEKLFF
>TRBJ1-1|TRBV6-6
CASSYSLDRDTEAFF
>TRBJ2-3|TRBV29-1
CSADRSDTQYF
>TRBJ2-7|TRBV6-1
CASSYGGEQYF
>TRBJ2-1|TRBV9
CASSVGGSPSGNEQFF
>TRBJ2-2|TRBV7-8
CASSLVGELFF
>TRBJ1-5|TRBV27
CASRRTGRTNQPQHF
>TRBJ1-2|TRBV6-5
CASSLTGGTGYPF
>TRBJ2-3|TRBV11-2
CASSLYPSGGAADTQYF
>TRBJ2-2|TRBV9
CASSSSGGANTGELFF
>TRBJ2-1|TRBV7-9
CASSLGTGNEQFF
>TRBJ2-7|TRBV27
CASSSFQGGAYEQYF
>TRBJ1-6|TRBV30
CAWSVVQGDSPLHF
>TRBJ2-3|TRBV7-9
CASSPGTSGGTSTDTQYF
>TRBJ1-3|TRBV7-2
CASSPQGVSSGNTIYF
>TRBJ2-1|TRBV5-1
CASSLEGPVGQFF